This entry lists 32 T cell receptor beta chains sequenced from one sample in a study of neurological immune-mediated disorders. TCRdb reprocessed the 5' RACE reads with MiXCR, giving one entry per CDR3 protein. In the table there are 81,000 or so distinct CDR3 sequences, approximately 13% of which are singletons. Indicated time point: longitudinal time-point 2. Sequencing was done on a sample of PBMCs. The source is a female donor with HTLV-1-associated myelopathy (HAM/TSP).

Note on this clonotype: It may be a read error: a sequence one base away is much more abundant. J is TRBJ2-1 and V is TRBV20-1; 9 positions agree with TRBD2. The trim removed 0 bases at V and 5 bases at J, leaving 2 bases unmatched. Germline V lookup: CDR1 DFQATT, CDR2 SNEGSKA (reference sequence). The CDR3 consists of 14 residues. Here the CDR3 DNA reads TGCAGTGCTAGAGATCTAGCGGGGCACAATGAGCAGTTCTTC. Amino acid sequence: CSARDLAGHNEQFF.

The chain recombines TRBV12-3 or TRBV12-4 with TRBJ2-2, with D possibly matching TRBD1 (6 bases). Trimming left V 4 bases short and J 0 bases short, with 6 bases between. The CDR3 has 14 amino acids. The CDR3, as DNA: TGTGCCAGCAGTTGGACAGCGAACACCGGGGAGCTGTTTTTT. Translating it yields CASSWTANTGELFF.

The sample holds many counts of this clonotype. The rearrangement links TRBV14 to TRBJ2-3; D gene ambiguous. The CDR3 sequence is 13 residues long. Trimming took off 3 bases at V and 5 bases at J, with 9 bases between the two ends. Germline V gene sequence: CDR1 SGHDN, CDR2 FVKESK. The CDR3 spells CASSHNVGDTQYF. For the CDR3, the DNA is TGTGCCAGCAGCCATAACGTAGGAGATACGCAGTATTTT.

This clonotype showed up many times. The rearrangement joins TRBV9 to TRBJ2-5; D gene ambiguous. The CDR3 contains 14 residues. V was trimmed by 0 bases and J by 2 bases, leaving 8 bases between them. Germline CDR1 SGDLS, CDR2 YYNGEE. CDR3 sequence (DNA): TGTGCCAGCAGCGTAGGAGTAAGTCAAGAGACCCAGTACTTC. Protein: CASSVGVSQETQYF.

This clonotype was picked up many times. The chain uses TRBV28 and TRBJ2-5, with 10 positions matching TRBD2. With 4 bases clipped from V and 2 bases from J, the junction kept 4 bases outside the gene matches. This CDR3 contains 15 residues. Germline V gives CDR1 MDHEN, CDR2 SYDVKM. The CDR3 reads CASSSPGLAQETQYF. DNA for the CDR3: TGTGCCAGCAGTTCCCCGGGACTAGCGCAAGAGACCCAGTACTTC.

In its sample, this clonotype was seen many times. The chain combines TRBV7-9 with TRBJ2-1; D is undetermined. The CDR3 has 14 amino acids. V gave up 5 bases and J gave up 7 bases, with 15 bases separating them. CDR1 is SEHNR and CDR2 is FQNEAQ in the germline V gene (reference sequence). The CDR3: CASSPRTWENEQFF. The CDR3 DNA is TGTGCCAGCAGCCCAAGAACCTGGGAAAATGAGCAGTTCTTC. Together with reference TRBV7-9 and TRBJ2-1, the CDR3 gives the full variable domain: DTGVSQNPRHKITKRGQNVTFRCDPISEHNRLYWYRQTLGQGPEFLTYFQNEAQLEKSRLLSDRFSAERPKGSFSTLEIQRTEQGDSAMYLCASSPRTWENEQFFGPGTRLTVL.

This clonotype was observed at least ten times. The chain combines TRBV10-3 with TRBJ2-3; D not certain. Germline CDR1 and CDR2: ENHRY and SYGVKD. The CDR3 runs to 13 residues. V lost 4 bases and J lost 3, with 8 bases in between. The CDR3 DNA follows: TGTGCCATCAGTGCTCCACGGACAGATACGCAGTATTTT. Its translation: CAISAPRTDTQYF.

This clonotype came up many times. The gene calls are TRBV7-2 and TRBJ2-7; D might be TRBD2 (6 bases). This CDR3 is built from 13 residues. Trimming stripped 1 base from V and 7 bases from J, with 11 bases between. Germline values: CDR1 SGHTA, CDR2 FQGNSA. The CDR3 sequence is CASSLDRGGEQYF. The DNA for the CDR3 is TGTGCCAGCAGCTTAGACCGGGGAGGAGAGCAGTACTTC.

The chain uses TRBV28 and TRBJ2-2; D remains ambiguous. CDR1 is MDHEN, CDR2 SYDVKM, per germline. The CDR3 sequence is 14 residues long. V lost 6 bases and J lost 1, with 9 bases in between. CDR3 residues: CASRPPGNTGELFF. The CDR3 region has the DNA TGTGCCAGCAGGCCTCCTGGGAACACCGGGGAGCTGTTTTTT.

This clonotype was counted many times. This sequence joins TRBV25-1 and TRBJ1-2; TRBD1 matches at 8 bases. The germline CDR1 and CDR2 sequences are MGHDK and SYGVNS. The CDR3 has 15 amino acids. The V segment lost 6 bases and the J segment 6 bases; nucleotides outside the gene matches: 12. This CDR3 is CASSSFQGAPDGYTF. CDR3 nucleotides: TGTGCCAGCAGCTCATTCCAGGGGGCTCCTGATGGCTACACCTTC.

This rearrangement joins TRBV10-3 to TRBJ2-1; D is unclear. Per the germline V gene, CDR1 is ENHRY and CDR2 is SYGVKD. The V end was cut by 3 bases, the J end by 10 bases, with 13 bases between. CDR3 size: 13 residues. The CDR3 loop reads CAISDGGADEQFF. For the CDR3, the DNA is TGTGCCATCAGTGACGGCGGAGCCGACGAGCAGTTCTTC.

This clonotype was seen at least ten times. The chain uses TRBV5-1 and TRBJ1-2, with TRBD1 as a possible D gene (6 bases). V gave up 0 bases and J gave up 4 bases, with 10 bases separating them. The CDR3 covers 14 residues. The germline CDR1 and CDR2 sequences are SGHRS and YFSETQ. The CDR3 sequence is CASSLGDNFYGYTF. The CDR3 nucleotides read TGCGCCAGCAGCTTGGGGGACAATTTCTATGGCTACACCTTC. Supplemented by reference TRBV5-1 and TRBJ1-2, the full variable domain reads KAGVTQTPRYLIKTRGQQVTLSCSPISGHRSVSWYQQTPGQGLQFLFEYFSETQRNKGNFPGRFSGRQFSNSRSEMNVSTLELGDSALYLCASSLGDNFYGYTFGSGTRLTVV.

This clonotype was seen ten or more times. V and J are TRBV4-2 and TRBJ1-6; tentatively, D is TRBD1 (5 bases). V dropped 4 bases and J dropped 0 bases, with 10 bases sitting between them. This CDR3 has 16 amino acids. Germline V gene sequence: CDR1 LGHNA, CDR2 YNFKEQ. CDR3 in amino acids: CASSLGTNSYNSPLHF. The DNA for the CDR3 is TGTGCCAGCAGCCTCGGGACCAACTCCTATAATTCACCCCTCCACTTT.

The chain couples TRBV9 to TRBJ2-7; weak D call: TRBD2 (7 bases). V dropped 4 bases and J dropped 6 bases, with 29 bases sitting between them. The CDR3 is made up of 18 amino acids. Germline values: CDR1 SGDLS, CDR2 YYNGEE. CDR3 sequence reads: CASSKGRDIPSILGEQYF. The CDR3 DNA follows: TGTGCCAGCAGCAAAGGGAGGGACATCCCATCCATTTTAGGCGAGCAGTACTTC.

On this clonotype: A much larger clone lies one base from this, so it may be a read error. The V call is TRBV9, the J call TRBJ2-7, with D maybe TRBD2 (7 bases). CDR1 and CDR2 (germline): SGDLS, YYNGEE. The CDR3 totals 15 residues. Trimming removed 3 bases from V and 2 bases from J, with 15 bases in between. The chain's CDR3 is CASSGNGGRAYEQYF. CDR3 DNA sequence: TGTGCCAGCAGCGGGAACGGGGGGCGCGCCTACGAGCAGTACTTC.

This clonotype appeared many times. The rearrangement uses TRBV11-2 and TRBJ2-4; a possible D gene is TRBD1 (5 bases). CDR3 size: 14 residues. CDR1 and CDR2 from the germline V gene are SGHAT and FQNNGV. V was pared by 1 base and J by 7 bases, with 11 bases between. CDR3 nucleotides: TGTGCCAGCAGCTTAGGGTTCGACAGTAACATTCAGTACTTC. Encoded protein: CASSLGFDSNIQYF.

Ten or more counts support this clonotype. J is TRBJ2-3 and V is TRBV5-1, with D possibly matching TRBD2 (6 bases). V gave up 2 bases and J gave up 9 bases, with 22 bases separating them. Germline values: CDR1 SGHRS, CDR2 YFSETQ. This CDR3 region has 16 residues. The CDR3 bases are TGCGCCAGCAGCTTAACGGGAGCCTCGTACGAGAGCACGCAGTATTTT. This codes for CASSLTGASYESTQYF.

In this sample, this clonotype turned up a few times. CDR3 sequence reads: CASSQAIDRIYEQYF. The DNA for the CDR3 is TGTGCCAGCAGCCAAGCCATCGACAGGATATACGAGCAGTACTTC. The gene calls are TRBV3-1 and TRBJ2-7; possibly TRBD1 for D (6 bases). The germline V gene encodes CDR1 LGHDT and CDR2 YNNKEL (reference sequence). With 1 base removed from V and 4 bases from J, the gap between germline ends came to 14 bases. The CDR3 consists of 15 residues.

This clonotype has at least ten counts. The V gene is TRBV7-9, the J gene TRBJ1-2; 9 nucleotides agree with TRBD1. This CDR3 is 21 amino acids long. With V trimmed by 5 bases and J by 4 bases, 26 bases remained unmatched. The germline V gene encodes CDR1 SEHNR and CDR2 FQNEAQ (reference sequence). CDR3 DNA sequence: TGTGCCAGCAGCCATTCCCTGGACAGGGGCCTTCGGGGCTCCCCAGGCTATGGCTACACCTTC. Translation gives CASSHSLDRGLRGSPGYGYTF. Full variable domain (outside the CDR3, taken from reference TRBV7-9 and TRBJ1-2): DTGVSQNPRHKITKRGQNVTFRCDPISEHNRLYWYRQTLGQGPEFLTYFQNEAQLEKSRLLSDRFSAERPKGSFSTLEIQRTEQGDSAMYLCASSHSLDRGLRGSPGYGYTFGSGTRLTVV.

This clonotype was observed at least ten times. V and J are TRBV12-3 or TRBV12-4 and TRBJ2-7; a possible D gene is TRBD2 (6 bases). Deletions cut 8 bases from V and 9 bases from J, with 23 bases between. CDR3 length: 14 amino acids. The CDR3 loop reads CASGRGTPRLGQYF. Written as DNA, the CDR3 is TGTGCCAGCGGCCGCGGGACTCCAAGACTGGGGCAGTACTTC.

Only a few counts were recorded for this clonotype. This sequence joins TRBV20-1 and TRBJ2-2, with TRBD2 matching 13 bases. The germline CDR1 and CDR2 sequences are DFQATT and SNEGSKA (reference sequence). CDR3 length: 17 amino acids. V shed 0 bases, J shed 7 bases, and the junction held 8 bases outside the gene matches. CDR3 amino acids: CSARDPTSGGAFGELFF. The CDR3, as DNA: TGCAGTGCTAGAGATCCTACTAGCGGGGGGGCATTCGGGGAGCTGTTTTTT.

This clonotype was recorded many times. The CDR3 DNA sequence: TGTGCCAGCAGCGTAGGGCAGGGATCTGGAAACACCATATATTTT. It codes for CASSVGQGSGNTIYF. The V call is TRBV9, the J call TRBJ1-3, with D maybe TRBD1 (5 bases). This CDR3 has 15 residues. Germline V CDR1 and CDR2: SGDLS, YYNGEE. V lost 0 bases and J lost 1, with 8 bases in between.

This clonotype was detected many times. The chain carries TRBV20-1 and TRBJ2-7, with D perhaps TRBD1 or TRBD2 (5 bases each). V was cut by 3 bases and J by 5 bases, with 11 bases left in between. The CDR3 spans 12 residues. CDR1 is DFQATT, CDR2 SNEGSKA, per germline (reference sequence). The CDR3 here is CSARGTGHEQYF. CDR3 sequence (DNA): TGCAGTGCTAGGGGGACCGGACACGAGCAGTACTTC.

To note about this clonotype: Mismatch with germline at one junction end may stem from a read error. This chain uses TRBV6-5 with TRBJ2-7, with D hard to call. This CDR3 comprises 13 residues. Germline CDR1 and CDR2: MNHEY and SVGAGI. CDR3 residues: CANSYRASYEHYF. The CDR3 bases are TGTGCCAACAGTTATCGGGCCTCCTACGAGCATTACTTC.

This clonotype is medium-sized in the sample. V usage is TRBV20-1 and J usage is TRBJ2-7, with D possibly matching TRBD2 (6 bases). The V gene's germline CDR1 is DFQATT and CDR2 SNEGSKA (reference sequence). CDR3 length: 13 amino acids. Trimming took off 1 base at V and 5 bases at J, with 12 bases between the two ends. CDR3 in amino acids: CSARVSGSDEQYF. CDR3 in DNA: TGCAGTGCTAGAGTTAGCGGCTCGGACGAGCAGTACTTC.

This clonotype has ten or more counts. In DNA form, the CDR3 reads TGTGCCAGCAGTTCCGCGGGGGAACCCTACGAGCAGTACTTC. This encodes CASSSAGEPYEQYF. This rearrangement joins TRBV28 to TRBJ2-7; 7 nucleotides match TRBD2. The V and J ends lost 4 bases and 2 bases, in that order; junction bases with no gene match: 5. This CDR3 is 14 amino acids long. Germline V lookup: CDR1 MDHEN, CDR2 SYDVKM. The whole variable domain, filled in from reference TRBV28 and TRBJ2-7, reads DVKVTQSSRYLVKRTGEKVFLECVQDMDHENMFWYRQDPGLGLRLIYFSYDVKMKEKGDIPEGYSVSREKKERFSLILESASTNQTSMYLCASSSAGEPYEQYFGPGTRLTVT.

This clonotype was seen many times. This chain connects TRBV5-6 to TRBJ2-7; D is ambiguous. CDR1 SGHDT and CDR2 YYEEEE come from the germline V gene. V shed 2 bases and J shed 2 bases, with 11 bases lying between them. The CDR3 runs to 14 residues. CDR3 amino acids: CASSFVRSAYEQYF. CDR3 sequence (DNA): TGTGCCAGCAGCTTCGTAAGGTCGGCCTACGAGCAGTACTTC. Looking up the rest from reference TRBV5-6 and TRBJ2-7 gives the full variable domain: DAGVTQSPTHLIKTRGQQVTLRCSPKSGHDTVSWYQQALGQGPQFIFQYYEEEERQRGNFPDRFSGHQFPNYSSELNVNALLLGDSALYLCASSFVRSAYEQYFGPGTRLTVT.

This clonotype appeared a few times. The rearrangement links TRBV6-1 to TRBJ2-4; either TRBD1 or TRBD2 may fit D (6 bases each). The germline gives CDR1 MNHNS, CDR2 SASEGT. There are 17 residues in the CDR3. V shed 4 bases and J shed 6 bases, with 22 bases lying between them. CDR3 coding DNA: TGTGCCAGCAGTGCGACGGACAGCGGAGGGGCCGGAAACATTCAGTACTTC. It yields the protein CASSATDSGGAGNIQYF.

Ten or more counts support this clonotype. J is TRBJ2-7 and V is TRBV5-1; 8 positions match TRBD2. This CDR3 has 18 residues. The J segment lost 2 bases and the V segment lost 0 bases, leaving 13 bases of the junction unmatched. From germline, CDR1 is SGHRS and CDR2 YFSETQ. The CDR3 protein is CASSLAASGGYLPYEQYF. The CDR3 nucleotides are TGCGCCAGCAGCTTGGCGGCAAGCGGGGGTTACCTCCCCTACGAGCAGTACTTC.

The chain recombines TRBV12-3 or TRBV12-4 with TRBJ1-5; D might be TRBD1 (5 bases). The CDR3 is made up of 13 amino acids. V lost 3 bases, J lost 4 bases, and 7 bases lay in between. The chain's CDR3 is CASSLTANQPQHF. In nucleotides, the CDR3 is TGTGCCAGCAGTTTGACAGCTAATCAGCCCCAGCATTTT.

This clonotype was detected ten times or more. This chain connects TRBV9 to TRBJ2-3, with D perhaps TRBD2 (5 bases). Trimming cost V 2 bases and J 6 bases, with 10 bases left between them. Germline CDR1 and CDR2: SGDLS and YYNGEE. This CDR3 region has 13 residues. DNA of the CDR3: TGTGCCAGCAGCGTCGGGGTCTGGGATACGCAGTATTTT. It yields the protein CASSVGVWDTQYF.

This clonotype is termed medium-sized. V is TRBV7-2 and J is TRBJ2-3; D remains ambiguous. Germline V gene lookup returns CDR1 SGHTA and CDR2 FQGNSA. The V gene lost 0 bases and the J gene lost 5 bases, with 0 bases spanning the gap. CDR3 length equals 11 residues. CDR3 region: CASSLADTQYF. The CDR3 bases are TGTGCCAGCAGCTTAGCAGATACGCAGTATTTT.